This T cell receptor beta chain was obtained from a study of T-cell memory formation after mild COVID-19. Looking at the study overall: The TCR clusters were mostly specific to one donor. Findings of the study overall: CD4+ contracting clones were mainly CM and EM; CD8+ ones, EMRA. Clones contracting day 15 to 85 were balanced CD4/CD8; later expanders leaned CD4+. There were some responding clones in pre-infection memory, which suggested that cross-reactive memory had joined.

TCRdb re-analysed the 5' RACE reads in MiXCR, keeping a single row per CDR3 protein. The table has hundreds of thousands of distinct CDR3 sequences, approximately 18% seen once. Germline V lookup: CDR1 SGHRS, CDR2 YFSETQ. V was pared by 4 bases and J by 10 bases, with 3 bases between. CDR3 size: 9 residues. On this clonotype itself: What it binds is unknown.

This receptor was obtained from an adult woman who had mild COVID-19 (a few samples of this study predate the infection). Cell type and time point are not known. The sequenced material came from PBMCs or a T cell subset sorted from them (not recorded which). The V and J genes are TRBV5-1 and TRBJ1-5; D gene ambiguous. The CDR3 DNA sequence: TGCGCCAGCAGCCCCCCCCAGCATTTT. It yields the protein CASSPPQHF.